Listed below are T cell receptor beta chains from one sample, sequenced in a study of blood T cell repertoires in COVID-19. Repertoires were generated with immunoSEQ multiplex PCR, while TCRdb's copy carries only in-frame clones and drops some. The data contain fewer than 300,000 clones, less than 85% of them singletons. The specimen sequenced was peripheral blood. The receptor set was obtained from a woman under 30 with acute or convalescent COVID-19. Both conserved end residues are part of each CDR3. The order of the fields is J gene, clone size, D gene, V gene, CDR3 DNA, CDR3 protein. A D gene is named only where the DNA matches it firmly. Size tells how often a clone was seen (once, few, many) or the class of an expanded clone, and some rows leave it out.

j_gene: TRBJ2-5
abundance: .
d_gene: .
v_gene: TRBV9
CDR3nt: TGTGCCAGCAGCTCCCTCGAGGGAGGACCACAAGAGACCCAGTACTTC
CDR3aa: CASSSLEGGPQETQYF

j_gene: TRBJ1-2
abundance: .
d_gene: .
v_gene: TRBV10-3
CDR3nt: TGTGCCATCAGTGAGTCTGGGACAAGCTACACCTTC
CDR3aa: CAISESGTSYTF

j_gene: TRBJ1-6
abundance: .
d_gene: .
v_gene: TRBV28
CDR3nt: TGTGCCAGCAGTTTCCAGGCCAGTTATAATTCACCCCTCCACTTT
CDR3aa: CASSFQASYNSPLHF

j_gene: TRBJ1-4
abundance: .
d_gene: .
v_gene: TRBV2
CDR3nt: TGTGCCAGCAGTGAAACCGACCTTCGAATAAGGCGGGAAAAACTGTTTTTT
CDR3aa: CASSETDLRIRREKLFF

j_gene: TRBJ2-1
abundance: .
d_gene: TRBD1
v_gene: TRBV18
CDR3nt: TGTGCCAGTTATTCAGGGACAGGGAGCAATGAGCAGTTCTTC
CDR3aa: CASYSGTGSNEQFF

j_gene: TRBJ2-7
abundance: .
d_gene: .
v_gene: TRBV6-2/TRBV6-3
CDR3nt: TGTGCCAGCAGTTCTTCCGGGACCTACGAGCAGTACTTC
CDR3aa: CASSSSGTYEQYF

j_gene: TRBJ2-2
abundance: .
d_gene: .
v_gene: TRBV7-2
CDR3nt: TGTGCCAGCAGCCCGAGGAACACCGGGGAGCTGTTTTTT
CDR3aa: CASSPRNTGELFF

j_gene: TRBJ1-4
abundance: .
d_gene: .
v_gene: TRBV28
CDR3nt: TGTGCCAGCAGTTTTGGAGGGGCCGAAAAACTGTTTTTT
CDR3aa: CASSFGGAEKLFF

j_gene: TRBJ1-5
abundance: .
d_gene: .
v_gene: TRBV5-5
CDR3nt: TGTGCCAGCAGCTCACTAGGGCAGCCCCAGCATTTT
CDR3aa: CASSSLGQPQHF

j_gene: TRBJ1-5
abundance: .
d_gene: TRBD1
v_gene: TRBV19
CDR3nt: TGTGCCACCACAGGGACAGGCTACAATCAGCCCCAGCATTTT
CDR3aa: CATTGTGYNQPQHF

j_gene: TRBJ2-5
abundance: .
d_gene: .
v_gene: TRBV7-2
CDR3nt: TGTGCCAGCAGCTGGACTATACAAGAGACCCAGTACTTC
CDR3aa: CASSWTIQETQYF

j_gene: TRBJ2-7
abundance: .
d_gene: .
v_gene: TRBV5-3
CDR3nt: TGTGCCAGAAGCCGGCCAGTTGGAAGCGGAAGCTCCTACGAGCAGTACTTC
CDR3aa: CARSRPVGSGSSYEQYF

j_gene: TRBJ1-4
abundance: .
d_gene: .
v_gene: TRBV18
CDR3nt: TGTGCCAGCTCACCAGAGTCCTCAACTAATGAAAAACTGTTTTTT
CDR3aa: CASSPESSTNEKLFF

j_gene: TRBJ1-1
abundance: .
d_gene: .
v_gene: TRBV27
CDR3nt: TGTGCCAGCAGTTTGCGAACAGGGTTCTGGGGAAACATTGAAGCTTTCTTT
CDR3aa: CASSLRTGFWGNIEAFF

j_gene: TRBJ2-7
abundance: .
d_gene: .
v_gene: TRBV9
CDR3nt: TGTGCCAGCAGCGTTCGGGACTCACTTGTCCACGAGCAGTACTTC
CDR3aa: CASSVRDSLVHEQYF

j_gene: TRBJ2-7
abundance: .
d_gene: .
v_gene: TRBV29-1
CDR3nt: TGCAGCGTTGACAGGGGAGGGGGCTACGAGCAGTACTTC
CDR3aa: CSVDRGGGYEQYF

j_gene: TRBJ1-4
abundance: .
d_gene: TRBD1
v_gene: TRBV5-1
CDR3nt: TGCGCCAGCAGCTGGGATCAGGGGGCGACTAATGAAAAACTGTTTTTT
CDR3aa: CASSWDQGATNEKLFF

j_gene: TRBJ2-7
abundance: .
d_gene: .
v_gene: TRBV9
CDR3nt: TGTGCCAGCAGACTCAGGGCGGACTACGAGCAGTACTTC
CDR3aa: CASRLRADYEQYF

j_gene: TRBJ1-1
abundance: .
d_gene: TRBD1
v_gene: TRBV19
CDR3nt: TGTGCCAGTACCCGGGACAGGGCTAACACTGAAGCTTTCTTT
CDR3aa: CASTRDRANTEAFF

j_gene: TRBJ2-5
abundance: .
d_gene: TRBD1
v_gene: TRBV27
CDR3nt: TGTGCCAGCAGCACCCGACAGGGGCTAGGGCAAGAGACCCAGTACTTC
CDR3aa: CASSTRQGLGQETQYF

j_gene: TRBJ2-7
abundance: .
d_gene: TRBD2
v_gene: TRBV6-6
CDR3nt: TGTGCCAGCAGCGGGACTAGCGGAACCTACGAGCAGTACTTC
CDR3aa: CASSGTSGTYEQYF

j_gene: TRBJ1-5
abundance: .
d_gene: .
v_gene: TRBV18
CDR3nt: TGTGCCAGCTCACCTTTTGACAGTGGCAATCAGCCCCAGCATTTT
CDR3aa: CASSPFDSGNQPQHF

j_gene: TRBJ1-4
abundance: .
d_gene: .
v_gene: TRBV10-2
CDR3nt: TGCGCCAGCAGTAGGGACATAACGCTTGAAAAACTGTTTTTT
CDR3aa: CASSRDITLEKLFF

j_gene: TRBJ2-7
abundance: .
d_gene: TRBD1
v_gene: TRBV19
CDR3nt: TGTGCCAGTACTCCGGGACAGTCCTACGAGCAGTACTTC
CDR3aa: CASTPGQSYEQYF

j_gene: TRBJ1-2
abundance: .
d_gene: .
v_gene: TRBV6-5
CDR3nt: TGTGCCAGCAGTTACGGAACAGCTGGCTACACCTTC
CDR3aa: CASSYGTAGYTF

j_gene: TRBJ1-2
abundance: .
d_gene: TRBD1
v_gene: TRBV15
CDR3nt: TGTGCCACCAGCACCAGGATCCAGGGGGCAGTCTATGGCTACACCTTC
CDR3aa: CATSTRIQGAVYGYTF

j_gene: TRBJ2-7
abundance: .
d_gene: .
v_gene: TRBV9
CDR3nt: TGTGCCAGCAGCCCACAGGGGGGGAGCTTCTACGAGCAGTACTTC
CDR3aa: CASSPQGGSFYEQYF

j_gene: TRBJ2-7
abundance: few
d_gene: TRBD2
v_gene: TRBV27
CDR3nt: TGTGCCAGCAGTCGACTAGCGGGCCGCTACGAGCAGTACTTC
CDR3aa: CASSRLAGRYEQYF

j_gene: TRBJ2-7
abundance: .
d_gene: TRBD2
v_gene: TRBV7-8
CDR3nt: TGTGCCAGCAGCCGAGGGACTAGCGGGAGCTACGAGCAGTACTTC
CDR3aa: CASSRGTSGSYEQYF

j_gene: TRBJ1-2
abundance: .
d_gene: .
v_gene: TRBV25-1
CDR3nt: TGTGCCAGCAGTGGGGCAGGGGCCAACCTTGGCTACACCTTC
CDR3aa: CASSGAGANLGYTF

j_gene: TRBJ2-5
abundance: once
d_gene: .
v_gene: TRBV5-1
CDR3nt: TGCGCCAGCAGCCTGGACAGCGGCCAAGAGACCCAGTACTTC
CDR3aa: CASSLDSGQETQYF

j_gene: TRBJ2-4
abundance: .
d_gene: TRBD1
v_gene: TRBV9
CDR3nt: TGTGCCAGCAGCCAAGGGACAGGGGGTACGTTAAACATTCAGTACTTC
CDR3aa: CASSQGTGGTLNIQYF

j_gene: TRBJ2-3
abundance: .
d_gene: .
v_gene: TRBV11-2
CDR3nt: TGTGCCAGCAGCCCATGGGGGGACGTGACTAGTGAAGATACGCAGTATTTT
CDR3aa: CASSPWGDVTSEDTQYF

j_gene: TRBJ2-1
abundance: few
d_gene: TRBD2
v_gene: TRBV5-1
CDR3nt: TGCGCCAGCAGCGGGGGACTAGCGGTCTCCTACAATGAGCAGTTCTTC
CDR3aa: CASSGGLAVSYNEQFF

j_gene: TRBJ1-2
abundance: .
d_gene: TRBD1
v_gene: TRBV24-1
CDR3nt: TGTGCCACCAGTGATTATCCGGGACAGGGGGCGGGTGGCTACACCTTC
CDR3aa: CATSDYPGQGAGGYTF

j_gene: TRBJ2-2
abundance: .
d_gene: TRBD1
v_gene: TRBV2
CDR3nt: TGTGCCATCAGTCCGGGACAGGGGTTTGGCGGGGAGCTGTTTTTT
CDR3aa: CAISPGQGFGGELFF

j_gene: TRBJ2-1
abundance: .
d_gene: .
v_gene: TRBV5-5
CDR3nt: TGTGCCAGCAGCGTAACCCAGACACGAAATAATGAGCAGTTCTTC
CDR3aa: CASSVTQTRNNEQFF

j_gene: TRBJ2-3
abundance: .
d_gene: .
v_gene: TRBV7-2
CDR3nt: TGTGCCAGCAGCCCCATGCTAGCCGCAGATACGCAGTATTTT
CDR3aa: CASSPMLAADTQYF

j_gene: TRBJ2-3
abundance: .
d_gene: TRBD2
v_gene: TRBV19
CDR3nt: TGTGCCAGTAGTGGAAGGACTAGCGGTAGCAAGGATACGCAGTATTTT
CDR3aa: CASSGRTSGSKDTQYF

j_gene: TRBJ1-1
abundance: .
d_gene: TRBD1
v_gene: TRBV5-6
CDR3nt: TGTGCCAGCACCACAGGGGGCCACACTGAAGCTTTCTTT
CDR3aa: CASTTGGHTEAFF

j_gene: TRBJ2-3
abundance: .
d_gene: TRBD1
v_gene: TRBV5-3
CDR3nt: TGTGCCAGAAGCCGCCTCGGGACAGGGCGCACAGATACGCAGTATTTT
CDR3aa: CARSRLGTGRTDTQYF

j_gene: TRBJ2-5
abundance: .
d_gene: TRBD2
v_gene: TRBV7-6
CDR3nt: TGTGCCAGCAGCTTAGGGTTTTCGGGAGGGCCCGGGGAGACCCAGTACTTC
CDR3aa: CASSLGFSGGPGETQYF

j_gene: TRBJ1-2
abundance: .
d_gene: .
v_gene: TRBV5-1
CDR3nt: TGCGCCAGCAGCTTGGCCCCGGCGGCCGGGAGAGGCTACACCTTC
CDR3aa: CASSLAPAAGRGYTF

j_gene: TRBJ2-7
abundance: .
d_gene: .
v_gene: TRBV5-1
CDR3nt: TGCGCCAGCAGCGCGGGCGGCTACGAGCAGTACTTC
CDR3aa: CASSAGGYEQYF

j_gene: TRBJ2-3
abundance: few
d_gene: .
v_gene: TRBV10-2
CDR3nt: TGCGCCAGCACCCGGTTCTTTACAGATACGCAGTATTTT
CDR3aa: CASTRFFTDTQYF

j_gene: TRBJ2-3
abundance: few
d_gene: .
v_gene: TRBV11-3
CDR3nt: TGTGCCAGCAGCTTATCCCTACGCGATACGCAGTATTTT
CDR3aa: CASSLSLRDTQYF

j_gene: TRBJ2-6
abundance: .
d_gene: .
v_gene: TRBV29-1
CDR3nt: TGCAGCGCTACAGGGTACGGGGCCAACGTCCTGACTTTC
CDR3aa: CSATGYGANVLTF

j_gene: TRBJ2-2
abundance: .
d_gene: .
v_gene: TRBV6-4
CDR3nt: TGTGCCAGCAGAGGGACACCTAACACCGGGGAGCTGTTTTTT
CDR3aa: CASRGTPNTGELFF

j_gene: TRBJ1-3
abundance: .
d_gene: .
v_gene: TRBV29-1
CDR3nt: TGCAGCGTTTCGCCCAGGTTATCTGGAAACACCATATATTTT
CDR3aa: CSVSPRLSGNTIYF

j_gene: TRBJ1-2
abundance: once
d_gene: .
v_gene: TRBV28
CDR3nt: TGTGCCAGCAGTCCGGACCAAACAGGTGATGGCTACACCTTC
CDR3aa: CASSPDQTGDGYTF

j_gene: TRBJ2-1
abundance: .
d_gene: TRBD2
v_gene: TRBV7-3
CDR3nt: TGTGCCAGCAGCCCCTTAGCGGGAGCGGGTAATGAGCAGTTCTTC
CDR3aa: CASSPLAGAGNEQFF

j_gene: TRBJ2-7
abundance: .
d_gene: TRBD2
v_gene: TRBV4-2
CDR3nt: TGTGCCAGCAGCCAATCATGGACTAGCGGGAGGTACGAGCAGTACTTC
CDR3aa: CASSQSWTSGRYEQYF

j_gene: TRBJ2-3
abundance: .
d_gene: .
v_gene: TRBV11-2
CDR3nt: TGTGCCAGCAGCTTCGGCCAGGGACTCACAGATACGCAGTATTTT
CDR3aa: CASSFGQGLTDTQYF

j_gene: TRBJ1-2
abundance: .
d_gene: .
v_gene: TRBV6-5
CDR3nt: TGTGCCAGCAGTACAGGGAGCCCTAACTATGGCTACACCTTC
CDR3aa: CASSTGSPNYGYTF

j_gene: TRBJ2-5
abundance: few
d_gene: .
v_gene: TRBV5-1
CDR3nt: TGCGCCAGCAGCTTGACCGGGATTCAAGAGACCCAGTACTTC
CDR3aa: CASSLTGIQETQYF

j_gene: TRBJ2-2
abundance: .
d_gene: .
v_gene: TRBV19
CDR3nt: TGTGCCAGTAGTATAGGACAGGTGAACACCGGGGAGCTGTTTTTT
CDR3aa: CASSIGQVNTGELFF

j_gene: TRBJ1-2
abundance: many
d_gene: TRBD1
v_gene: TRBV5-7
CDR3nt: TGTGCCAGCAGCTCCTCGGGAGGGGGCGGAAACGCTAACTATGGCTACACCTTC
CDR3aa: CASSSSGGGGNANYGYTF